These T cell receptor beta chains were read from a single sample in a study of T cells expressing NK-cell markers. TCRdb reprocessed the 5' RACE reads, keeping one entry per CDR3 protein, no DNA. Here the sample table reports some 120,000 distinct CDR3 sequences. The sequenced material came from blood T cells: a sorted CD56 or NKG2C T cell subset, CD4+ or CD8+ T cells, or bulk PBMC T cells (not recorded which). Source of these receptors: a woman between 18 and 70 years old in good health. The CDR3 runs from the conserved cysteine through the conserved F or W.

J	V	CDR3
TRBJ1-1	TRBV11-2	CASSPGLGTEAFF
TRBJ2-7	TRBV20-1	CSAHETFIRGGEQYF
TRBJ2-7	TRBV7-6	CASSLYGQGSEQYF
TRBJ2-1	TRBV6-4	CASSESGDEQFF
TRBJ2-5	TRBV20-1	CSARGGSGEETQYF
TRBJ1-6	TRBV5-6	CASSGTWGGPSNSPLHF
TRBJ1-6	TRBV27	CASSPEGINNSPLHF
TRBJ2-7	TRBV6-1	CASNHRGNYEQYF
TRBJ2-7	TRBV7-9	CASSLVLAGYEQYF
TRBJ1-1	TRBV29-1	CSVEVQAEAFF
TRBJ2-7	TRBV19	CASSITDSSYEQYF
TRBJ2-7	TRBV27	CASSWTGSYEQYF
TRBJ2-7	TRBV29-1	CSVDFRWQGNDEQYF
TRBJ2-1	TRBV30	CAWSVPGEYQDEQFF
TRBJ2-3	TRBV6-5	CASSYDEEREGHTQYF
TRBJ1-1	TRBV20-1	CSVPGWGTEAFF
TRBJ2-1	TRBV27	CASSHQVGVNNEQFF
TRBJ2-1	TRBV27	CASRVDLTGSYNEQFF
TRBJ1-5	TRBV19	CASGAGNQPQHF
TRBJ2-7	TRBV7-9	CASSLGQGADNEQYF
TRBJ2-7	TRBV29-1	CSVDTTGVEQYF
TRBJ2-1	TRBV27	CATRLGTEQFF
TRBJ2-6	TRBV5-4	CASSLLAPSGANVLTF
TRBJ2-1	TRBV7-3	CASSLIGGRAPYNEQFF
TRBJ2-1	TRBV19	CASSRASEFYNEQFF
TRBJ2-7	TRBV5-6	CASSLAGSYEQYF
TRBJ2-7	TRBV11-1	CASSLMFRGYEQYF
TRBJ2-5	TRBV30	CAWNGGQETQYF
TRBJ2-7	TRBV7-9	CASSPRQGYEQYF
TRBJ1-2	TRBV5-4	CASSTRGTYGYTF
TRBJ1-4	TRBV25-1	CASSEVDSTTNEKLFF
TRBJ2-3	TRBV10-3	CAISEGTTGNTQYF
TRBJ2-2	TRBV12-3/TRBV12-4	CASSPTSASPGELFF
TRBJ2-2	TRBV6-4	CASGNTGELFF
TRBJ2-7	TRBV20-1	CSATLWGRREGEPYEQYF
TRBJ2-3	TRBV28	CASSPSILSSTDTQYF
TRBJ2-5	TRBV4-3	CASSQYQGGETQYF